Presented here are 9 T cell receptor beta chains from one specimen sequenced in a study of breast tumors, draining lymph nodes, adjacent tissues. From the multiplex PCR reads, TCRdb called clonotypes with MiXCR, one entry per CDR3 protein. Here the sample spans roughly 14,000 distinct CDR3 sequences, 55% being singletons. Source material: tumor-adjacent breast tissue. Receptors originate from a female donor with breast cancer. Some clones in this sample may be carry-over from other donors' samples.

The genes are TRBV3-1 and TRBJ2-2; the D is unclear. This CDR3 comprises 13 residues. Germline assignment: CDR1 LGHDT and CDR2 YNNKEL (reference sequence). Trimming shortened V by 1 base and J by 2 bases, and 2 bases separated the two germline ends. The CDR3 DNA sequence: TGTGCCAGCAGCCAAGTAAACACCGGGGAGCTGTTTTTT. This codes for CASSQVNTGELFF.

The sample holds many counts of this clonotype. The chain combines TRBV19 with TRBJ2-4, with D possibly matching TRBD2 (6 bases). This CDR3 has 16 residues. The V end lost 5 bases, the J end lost 1 base, and 15 bases lay between the germline ends. The V gene's germline CDR1 is LNHDA and CDR2 SQIVND (reference sequence). The CDR3 coding sequence is TGTGCCAGTAGTCCCTGGGGGGAGATGGCCAAAAACATTCAGTACTTC. Translating it yields CASSPWGEMAKNIQYF.

The CDR3 sequence is CAISESKGSGTDTQYF. The CDR3 bases are TGTGCCATCAGTGAGTCGAAGGGGAGCGGTACAGATACGCAGTATTTT. The J gene is TRBJ2-3, the V gene TRBV10-3, with D tentatively TRBD1 or TRBD2 (5 bases each). V lost 0 bases and J 3 bases, leaving 13 bases between the germline ends. This CDR3 comprises 16 residues. Germline V lookup: CDR1 ENHRY, CDR2 SYGVKD.

The chain links TRBV15 to TRBJ1-6; D is perhaps TRBD1 (6 bases). With 0 bases removed from V and 6 bases from J, the gap between germline ends came to 12 bases. The CDR3 is made up of 16 amino acids. The V gene's germline CDR1 is LNHNV and CDR2 YYDKDF (reference sequence). CDR3 coding DNA: TGTGCCACCAGCAGAGACAGGGGTTCGGGTAATTCACCCCTCCACTTT. Amino acids: CATSRDRGSGNSPLHF.

V is TRBV24-1 and J is TRBJ2-3; 7 bases fit TRBD1. This CDR3 region has 15 residues. The junction had 10 bases not matched to a gene; V was cut back by 5 bases and J by 6 bases. The germline V gene has CDR1 KGHDR and CDR2 SFDVKD. The DNA of the CDR3 is TGTGCCACCAGTGCACCGACAGGGCTGAGTGATACGCAGTATTTT. It specifies CATSAPTGLSDTQYF.

This chain uses TRBV20-1 with TRBJ1-2, with 7 nucleotides matching TRBD1. J gave up 8 bases and V 4 bases, and 7 bases lay outside the gene matches. The CDR3 totals 12 residues. Per germline, CDR1 DFQATT and CDR2 SNEGSKA (reference sequence). The CDR3 bases are TGCAGTGCTAAAGACAGGGCGCGGGGCTACACCTTC. Its protein is CSAKDRARGYTF.

Relative to its sample, this clonotype is medium-sized. The chain joins TRBV2 to TRBJ1-2; the D is unclear. V was clipped by 6 bases and J by 5 bases, with 16 bases between them. Germline assignment: CDR1 SNHLY and CDR2 FYNNEI. This CDR3 region has 14 residues. This chain's CDR3 is CASRPPGPYYGYTF. The CDR3 DNA is TGTGCCAGCAGGCCCCCAGGACCTTATTATGGCTACACCTTC.

This clonotype is medium-sized within its sample. J is TRBJ2-7 and V is TRBV7-2, with D perhaps matching TRBD1 or TRBD2 (5 bases each). CDR3 size: 16 residues. Trimming shortened V by 0 bases and J by 0 bases, and 12 bases separated the two germline ends. CDR1 is SGHTA and CDR2 is FQGNSA in the germline V gene. The CDR3 protein is CASSLAGWGYSYEQYF. As DNA, the CDR3 is TGTGCCAGCAGCTTAGCGGGGTGGGGGTACTCCTACGAGCAGTACTTC. Based on the CDR3 plus reference TRBV7-2 and TRBJ2-7, the full variable domain is GAGVSQSPSNKVTEKGKDVELRCDPISGHTALYWYRQSLGQGLEFLIYFQGNSAPDKSGLPSDRFSAERTGGSVSTLTIQRTQQEDSAVYLCASSLAGWGYSYEQYFGPGTRLTVT.

This clonotype is categorized as medium-sized. The chain employs TRBV11-2 and TRBJ1-2; D is unclear. There are 15 residues in the CDR3. Germline V gene lookup returns CDR1 SGHAT and CDR2 FQNNGV. Trimming cost V 0 bases and J 0 bases, with 8 bases left between them. CDR3 DNA: TGTGCCAGCAGCTTAGATTCCCAGTCTAACTATGGCTACACCTTC. Translating it yields CASSLDSQSNYGYTF.